This TCR beta chain was documented in a study of early T cells in non-severe SARS-CoV-2 infection. Turning to the study itself: Sequencing was performed on bulk RNA from unsorted whole blood, leaving chains unpaired.

Trimming took off 1 base at V and 0 bases at J, with 10 bases between the two ends. CDR3 size: 15 residues. CDR1 is MGHRA, CDR2 YSYEKL, per germline. This clonotype is categorized as medium-sized. Individually, cDNA molecules had unique molecular identifiers attached to them. TCRdb re-called the 5' RACE reads with MiXCR, one entry per CDR3 protein. In the table there are about 46,000 distinct CDR3 sequences, almost 5.5% of which are singletons. This chain links TRBV4-1 with TRBJ2-7; D unclear. The TCR sequence derives from an adult who was a healthcare worker with PCR-confirmed SARS-CoV-2 infection or an uninfected control (not recorded which). Material: whole blood, obtained at baseline. The CDR3 bases are TGCGCCAGCAGCCAAGTACTTAGGGACTCCTACGAGCAGTACTTC. Its translation: CASSQVLRDSYEQYF.